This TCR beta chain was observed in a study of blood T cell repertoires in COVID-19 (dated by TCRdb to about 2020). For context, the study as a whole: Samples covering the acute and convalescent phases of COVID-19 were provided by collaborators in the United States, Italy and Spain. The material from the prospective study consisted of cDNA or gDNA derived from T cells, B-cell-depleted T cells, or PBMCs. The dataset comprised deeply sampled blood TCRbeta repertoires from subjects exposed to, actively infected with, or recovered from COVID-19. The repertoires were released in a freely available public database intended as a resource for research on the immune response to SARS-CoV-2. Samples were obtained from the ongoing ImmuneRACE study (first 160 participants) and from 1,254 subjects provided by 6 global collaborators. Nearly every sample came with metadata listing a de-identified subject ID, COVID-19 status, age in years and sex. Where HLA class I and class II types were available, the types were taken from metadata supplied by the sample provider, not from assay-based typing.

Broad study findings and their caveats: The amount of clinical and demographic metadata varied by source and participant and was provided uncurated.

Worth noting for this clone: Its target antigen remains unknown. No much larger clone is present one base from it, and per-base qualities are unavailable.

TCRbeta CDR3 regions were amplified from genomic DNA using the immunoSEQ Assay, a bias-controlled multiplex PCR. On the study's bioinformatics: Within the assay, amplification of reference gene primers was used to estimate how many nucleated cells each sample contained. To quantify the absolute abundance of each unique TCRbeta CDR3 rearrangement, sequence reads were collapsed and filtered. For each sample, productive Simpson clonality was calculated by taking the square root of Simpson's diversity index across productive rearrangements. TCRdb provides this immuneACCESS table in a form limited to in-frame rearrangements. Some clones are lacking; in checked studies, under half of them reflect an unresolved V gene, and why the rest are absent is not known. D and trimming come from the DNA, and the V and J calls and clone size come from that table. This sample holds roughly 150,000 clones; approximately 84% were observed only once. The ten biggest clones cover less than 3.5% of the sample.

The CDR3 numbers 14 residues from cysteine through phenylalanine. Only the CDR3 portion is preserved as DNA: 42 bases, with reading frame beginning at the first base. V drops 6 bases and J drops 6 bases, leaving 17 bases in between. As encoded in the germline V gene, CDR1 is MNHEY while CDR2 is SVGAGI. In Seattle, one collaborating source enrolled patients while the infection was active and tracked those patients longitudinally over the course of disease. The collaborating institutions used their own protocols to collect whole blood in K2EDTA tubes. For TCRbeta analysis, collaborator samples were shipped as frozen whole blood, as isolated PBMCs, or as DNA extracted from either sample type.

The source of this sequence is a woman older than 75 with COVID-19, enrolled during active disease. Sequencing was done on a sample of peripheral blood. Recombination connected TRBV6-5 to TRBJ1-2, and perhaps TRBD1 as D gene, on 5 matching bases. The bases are TGTGCCAGCAGCCGGCTGGGCAGGGAAGATGGCTACACCTTC. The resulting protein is CASSRLGREDGYTF.